This TCR beta chain was recorded in a study of T-cell memory formation after mild COVID-19. About the study: TCR clusters were mostly confined to one donor each.

The CDR3 spans 15 residues. Trimming took off 4 bases at V and 4 bases at J, with 16 bases between the two ends. Germline V gives CDR1 SEHNR, CDR2 FQNEAQ (reference sequence). Notes on this clonotype: The antigen is not known.

Study results and caveats: Some clones that responded were present in memory (sampled pre-infection), which suggests cross-reactive memory joined. CD4+ contracting clones lay mainly in CM and EM, CD8+ ones in EMRA.

Constant-segment primers served in 5'RACE that generated TCR alpha and TCR beta cDNA libraries bearing sample barcodes and UMIs. From the 5' RACE reads, TCRdb called clonotypes with MiXCR, one entry per CDR3 protein. In the table there are under 650,000 distinct CDR3 sequences, roughly 18% of which are singletons. Sequenced: PBMCs or a T cell subset sorted from them (not recorded which). This chain connects TRBV7-9 to TRBJ1-1; tentative D call: TRBD1 (6 bases). This TCR derives from an adult woman who had mild COVID-19 (a few samples of this study predate the infection). Cell type and time point are not known. The CDR3 DNA follows: TGTGCCAGCAGCTCCCGACAGGTCTGGAGCACTGAAGCTTTCTTT. This translates into CASSSRQVWSTEAFF.